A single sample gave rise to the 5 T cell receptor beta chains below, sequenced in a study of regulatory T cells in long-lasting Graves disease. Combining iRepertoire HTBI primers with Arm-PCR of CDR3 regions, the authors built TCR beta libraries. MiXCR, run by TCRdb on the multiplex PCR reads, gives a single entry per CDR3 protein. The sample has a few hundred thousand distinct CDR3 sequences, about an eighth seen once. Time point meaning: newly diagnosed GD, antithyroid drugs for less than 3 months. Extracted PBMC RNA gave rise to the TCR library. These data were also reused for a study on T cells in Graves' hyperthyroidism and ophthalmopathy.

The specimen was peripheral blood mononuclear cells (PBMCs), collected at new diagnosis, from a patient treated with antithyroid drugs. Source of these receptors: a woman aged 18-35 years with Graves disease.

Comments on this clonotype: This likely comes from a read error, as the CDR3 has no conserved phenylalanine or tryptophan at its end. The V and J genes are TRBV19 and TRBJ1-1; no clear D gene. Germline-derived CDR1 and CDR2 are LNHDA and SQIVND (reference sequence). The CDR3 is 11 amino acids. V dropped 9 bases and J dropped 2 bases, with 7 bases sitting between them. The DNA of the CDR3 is TGTGCCAGCCAAGGTAACACTGAAGCTTTCCTT. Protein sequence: CASQGNTEAFL.

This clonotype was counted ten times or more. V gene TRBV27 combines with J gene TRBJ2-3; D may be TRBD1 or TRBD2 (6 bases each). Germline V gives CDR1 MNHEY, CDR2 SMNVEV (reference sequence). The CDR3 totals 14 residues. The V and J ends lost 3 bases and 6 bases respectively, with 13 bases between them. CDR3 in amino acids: CASSFSGALDTQYF. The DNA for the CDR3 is TGTGCCAGCAGTTTCTCGGGGGCCTTGGATACGCAGTATTTT.

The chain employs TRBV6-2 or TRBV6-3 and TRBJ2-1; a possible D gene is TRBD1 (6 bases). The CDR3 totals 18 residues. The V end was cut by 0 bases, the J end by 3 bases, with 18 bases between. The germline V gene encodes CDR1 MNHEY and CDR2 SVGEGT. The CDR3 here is CASSYSVRTGPLYNEQFF. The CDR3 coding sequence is TGTGCCAGCAGTTACTCAGTACGAACAGGGCCACTCTACAATGAGCAGTTCTTC.

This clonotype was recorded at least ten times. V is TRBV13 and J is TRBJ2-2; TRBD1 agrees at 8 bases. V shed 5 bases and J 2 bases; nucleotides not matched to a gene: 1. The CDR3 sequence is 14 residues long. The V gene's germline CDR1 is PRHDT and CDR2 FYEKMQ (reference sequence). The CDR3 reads CASSDRGNTGELFF. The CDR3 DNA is TGTGCCAGCAGCGACAGGGGTAACACCGGGGAGCTGTTTTTT. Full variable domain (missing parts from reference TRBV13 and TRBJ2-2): AAGVIQSPRHLIKEKRETATLKCYPIPRHDTVYWYQQGPGQDPQFLISFYEKMQSDKGSIPDRFSAQQFSDYHSELNMSSLELGDSALYFCASSDRGNTGELFFGEGSRLTVL.

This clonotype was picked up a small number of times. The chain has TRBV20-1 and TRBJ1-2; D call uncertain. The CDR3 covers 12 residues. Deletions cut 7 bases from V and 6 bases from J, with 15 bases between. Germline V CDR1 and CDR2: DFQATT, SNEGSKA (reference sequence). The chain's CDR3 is CSGGSDGDGYTF. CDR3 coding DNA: TGCAGTGGGGGTTCGGATGGGGATGGCTACACCTTC.